This T cell receptor beta chain was observed in a study of T cells in Graves' hyperthyroidism and ophthalmopathy (dated by TCRdb to between 2018 and 2021). Concerning the study at large: Peripheral blood was collected at initial diagnosis, before any treatment. A discovery cohort of about 100 patients, approximately 45 with Graves' ophthalmopathy and 57 with stable Graves' hyperthyroidism, was used to find distinguishing TCR V-J signatures. Prospective prediction of ophthalmopathy was tested in an independent validation cohort of 18 to 20 hyperthyroidism patients and 15 to 17 patients who later progressed to ophthalmopathy. The roughly 100 discovery patients were randomly divided into training and test sets at a 7:3 ratio. Thyroid tissue and blood T-cell repertoires from about 6 Graves' hyperthyroidism patients were also compared in the study. After sampling, hyperthyroidism patients received methimazole starting at 30 mg daily, and ophthalmopathy patients received high-dose intravenous methylprednisolone. TCR Vbeta CDR3 sequencing of roughly 140 peripheral blood samples (around 45 ophthalmopathy, about 75 hyperthyroidism and roughly 17 progressor patients) is reported in the paper.

This clonotype appeared many times. No cognate antigen has been identified for it. It has no much larger one-base neighbor in the sample; base qualities were not kept. The TCR beta CDR3 regions were amplified from the RNA transcripts. The TCR CDR3 was subjected to a first round of RT-PCR using the HTBI primer set and the Qiagen OneStep RT-PCR kit. A second multiplex PCR round built the libraries, followed by size selection and purification. Paired-end sequencing of the libraries was performed with 100 bp reads on an Illumina HiSeq2000. The authors' analysis ran thus. Raw data were processed with SOAPnuke, discarding reads with adapters, uncalled bases, mean Phred below 15, or no exact constant-primer or identifier match. High-quality paired reads were merged using COPE v1.2.5, and each unique nucleotide sequence was defined as a clonotype. MiTCR v1.1 was used to align clonotypes to the IMGT TRBV, TRBD and TRBJ reference segments. Only V-J combinations with frequency above 0.0001, covering 99.2% of repertoires, were analysed. The TCS score was defined as F50 (clonal expansion) divided by E x V (chaos), with BLOSUM62-based TCRdist calculated between CDR3 peptides within each V-J. Welch's t-statistics and random forest reduced 514 V-J features to 13, which were used in a naive Bayes classifier (R e1071). The public reads were reprocessed in TCRdb via fastp at Q25 and MiXCR, keeping in-frame beta chains. Rows merge per CDR3 protein into single entries with the most common DNA and genes. In this record, the V and J calls reflect TCRdb's handling and not the investigators' own analysis. This sample is represented by more than 550,000 distinct CDR3 sequences; 15% to 20% of them were singletons. The ten largest make up roughly 15% of the sample.

Beyond this particular receptor, the publication reports: A 13 V-J signature model separated ophthalmopathy from stable hyperthyroidism, with just over 85% sensitivity and 81.08% specificity in cross-validation and 80%/75% in testing. Most expanded thyroid clonotypes (frequency above 0.001) were also found in blood, which suggests that blood repertoires may mirror thyroid immune responses. During validation, the model predicted progression to ophthalmopathy a median of approximately 6.5 months ahead of onset, with roughly 65% sensitivity and less than 85% specificity. No statistical method was used to fix the sample size in advance, and group allocation was not hidden from the investigators.

A patient counted as having stable Graves' hyperthyroidism if no progression to ophthalmopathy occurred over 18 months of follow-up. Hyperthyroidism patients were newly diagnosed, with disease duration under 2 months, and aged 18 to 65 years. Exclusion was applied to patients with uncontrolled infections, other autoimmune diseases, pregnancy or lactation. Clinical symptoms, serum thyroxine and TRAb, thyroid ultrasound, and orbital computed tomography formed the basis for the diagnoses. PBMCs were separated from 8 to 10 ml of fresh peripheral blood using Ficoll-Paque density gradient centrifugation. Trizol reagent was used to extract total RNA, and RNA quality was then checked on an Agilent 2100 Bioanalyzer. The sequence was collected from a man over 45 with Graves' hyperthyroidism. The sample taken for sequencing was blood.

The CDR3 region has the sequence CASSGGNAYNEQFF. At the DNA level, the sequence is TGTGCCAGCAGTGGCGGGAACGCCTACAATGAGCAGTTCTTC. Recombination linked TRBV2 to TRBJ2-1, and possibly TRBD2, on 6 matching bases. Counted from cysteine to phenylalanine, this CDR3 has 14 amino acids. Only the CDR3 part of the read is kept: 42 bases, read in frame from the first base. Trimming costs V 4 bases and J 2 bases, and their ends lie 9 bases apart. CDR1 SNHLY and CDR2 FYNNEI were looked up in the germline V gene.